The T cell receptor beta chain under discussion was sequenced for a study of a mutant IDH1 vaccine in newly diagnosed glioma. Across the whole study: Males made up approximately 62% and females roughly 40% of treated patients, whose mean age was around 41 years.

The germline CDR1 and CDR2 sequences are SGHAT and FQNNGV. The CDR3 contains 15 residues. The V end was cut by 5 bases, the J end by 4 bases, with 14 bases between. Using immunoSEQ multiplex PCR, the repertoire was profiled, and TCRdb retains in-frame clones only, with some absent. The sample contains 80,000 to 100,000 clones, roughly 78% of which appear only once. The time point is: baseline, week 1 (first vaccination visit). Treatment indicated: pre-vaccination baseline after standard-of-care therapy. Patients carried new grade 3 or 4 IDH1-mutant astrocytomas lacking nuclear ATRX. This chain uses TRBV11-2 with TRBJ2-2; D possibly corresponds to TRBD2 (5 bases). The sequences come from PBMCs, collected from a glioma patient treated with radiotherapy, temozolomide or both. This clonotype originated in a middle-aged man with glioma. This CDR3 is CASSAGISGTGELFF. The CDR3 DNA sequence: TGTGCCAGCAGCGCGGGCATTTCGGGCACCGGGGAGCTGTTTTTT.